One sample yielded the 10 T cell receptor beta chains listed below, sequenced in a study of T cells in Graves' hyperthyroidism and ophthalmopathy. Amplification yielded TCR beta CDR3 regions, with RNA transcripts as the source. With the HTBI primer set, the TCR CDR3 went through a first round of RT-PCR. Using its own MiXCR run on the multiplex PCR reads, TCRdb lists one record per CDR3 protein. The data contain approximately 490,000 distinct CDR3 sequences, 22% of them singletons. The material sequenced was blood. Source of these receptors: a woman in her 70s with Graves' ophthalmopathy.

The CDR3 region has the DNA TGCGCCAGCAGCCAGGACAGTCCTAATCAGCCCCAGCATTTT. Translating it yields CASSQDSPNQPQHF. The V gene is TRBV5-1, the J gene TRBJ1-5; tentative D call: TRBD1 (6 bases). This CDR3 is 14 amino acids long. Trimming removed 4 bases at V and 4 bases at J, with 12 bases between. CDR1 is SGHRS, CDR2 YFSETQ, per germline.

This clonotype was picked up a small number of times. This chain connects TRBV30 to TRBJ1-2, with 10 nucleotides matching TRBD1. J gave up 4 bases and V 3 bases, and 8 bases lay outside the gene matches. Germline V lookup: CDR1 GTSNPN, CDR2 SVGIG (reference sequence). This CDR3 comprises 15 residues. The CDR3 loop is CAWSADRGHGYGYTF. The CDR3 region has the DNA TGTGCCTGGAGCGCCGACAGGGGGCATGGCTATGGCTACACCTTC.

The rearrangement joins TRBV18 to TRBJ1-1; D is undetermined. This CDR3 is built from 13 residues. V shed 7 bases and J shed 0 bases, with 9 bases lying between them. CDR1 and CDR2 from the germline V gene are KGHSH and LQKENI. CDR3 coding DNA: TGTGCCAGCTATCAGGTGATGAACACTGAAGCTTTCTTT. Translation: CASYQVMNTEAFF.

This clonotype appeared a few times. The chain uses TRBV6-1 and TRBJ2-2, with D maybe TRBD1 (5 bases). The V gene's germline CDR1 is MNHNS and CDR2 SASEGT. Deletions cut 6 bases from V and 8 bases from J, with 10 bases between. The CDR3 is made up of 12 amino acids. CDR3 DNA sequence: TGTGCCAGCAGACAGGTCACAGGGGAGCTGTTTTTT. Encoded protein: CASRQVTGELFF.

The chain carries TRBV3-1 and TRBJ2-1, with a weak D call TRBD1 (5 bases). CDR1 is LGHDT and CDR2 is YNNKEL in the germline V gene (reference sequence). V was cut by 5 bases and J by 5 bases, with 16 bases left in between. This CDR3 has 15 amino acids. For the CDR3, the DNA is TGTGCCAGCAGCTACCCAGGGCGGAACAACAATGAGCAGTTCTTC. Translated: CASSYPGRNNNEQFF.

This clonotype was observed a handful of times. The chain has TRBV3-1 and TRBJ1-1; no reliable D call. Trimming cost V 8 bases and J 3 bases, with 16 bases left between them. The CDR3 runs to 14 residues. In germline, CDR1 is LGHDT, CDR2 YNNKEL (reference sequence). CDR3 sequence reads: CASADLGPDTEAFF. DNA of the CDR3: TGTGCCAGCGCCGACCTGGGCCCAGACACTGAAGCTTTCTTT.

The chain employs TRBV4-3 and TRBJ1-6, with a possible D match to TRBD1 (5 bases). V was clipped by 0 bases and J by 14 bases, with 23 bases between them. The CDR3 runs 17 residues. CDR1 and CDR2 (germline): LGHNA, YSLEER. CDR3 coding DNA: TGCGCCAGCAGCCAAGATCGAGCCGGGGCCTCCTTTCTGACCCTCCACTTT. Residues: CASSQDRAGASFLTLHF.

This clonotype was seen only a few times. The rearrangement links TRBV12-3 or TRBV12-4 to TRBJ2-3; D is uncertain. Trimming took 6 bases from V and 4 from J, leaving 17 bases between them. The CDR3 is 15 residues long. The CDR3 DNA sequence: TGTGCCAGCAGCCTTGGATTGGGGAACCCAGATACGCAGTATTTT. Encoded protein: CASSLGLGNPDTQYF.

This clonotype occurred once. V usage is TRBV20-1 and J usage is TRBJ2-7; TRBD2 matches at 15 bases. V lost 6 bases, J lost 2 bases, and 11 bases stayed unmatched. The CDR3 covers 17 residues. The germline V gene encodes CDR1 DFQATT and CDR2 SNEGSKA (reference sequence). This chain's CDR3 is CSAPPGLAGGLPYEQYF. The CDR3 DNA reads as TGCAGTGCACCGCCGGGACTAGCGGGAGGATTGCCCTACGAGCAGTACTTC.

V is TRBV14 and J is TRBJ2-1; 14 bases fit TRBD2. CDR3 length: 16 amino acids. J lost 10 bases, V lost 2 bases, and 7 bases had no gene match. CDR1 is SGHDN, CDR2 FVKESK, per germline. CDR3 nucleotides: TGTGCCAGCAGCCAATTAGGACTAGCGGGAGGTGCGGAGCAGTTCTTC. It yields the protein CASSQLGLAGGAEQFF.